This T cell receptor (beta chain) was retrieved from a study of cytomegalovirus exposure and HLA in healthy donors. Study results and caveats: Researchers left out some V segments, among them TRBV6-2 and TRBV6-3, as indistinguishable.

The PCR contained 60 Vbeta and 13 Jbeta primers. Profiling relied on immunoSEQ multiplex PCR, and the TCRdb table lists in-frame clones only, not all of them. The sample lists some 180,000 clones, roughly 80% occurring once. A remark on this clone: Antigen: not known.

The length of the CDR3 is 14 residues. Between the trimmed V and J ends, which lost 3 bases and 8 bases, there was a span of 14 bases. Germline CDR1 reads WSHSY; CDR2 reads SAAADI. J is TRBJ2-1 and V is TRBV10-2; the D gene is possibly TRBD1 (5 bases). The sequenced sample was PBMCs. The TCR sequence derives from a woman aged 18-35 years in good health and CMV-seronegative. CDR3 coding DNA: TGCGCCAGCAGTGATGCCCAGGGTAAGGATGAGCAGTTCTTC. Encoded protein: CASSDAQGKDEQFF.